The subject of this entry is one T cell receptor (delta chain). No cognate antigen has been identified for it. This probably arose from a read error, given a far larger clone one base away. The germline V gene supplies CDR1 GEAIGNYY and CDR2 EKD. V is cut back by 0 bases and J by 1 base, with 18 bases in the junction unmatched. From the cysteine through the phenylalanine, the CDR3 covers 21 amino acids. Only CDR3 DNA is held: 63 bases, read in frame from base 1. Library preparation was by 5' RACE. The RNeasy Micro Kit was used to extract RNA from roughly 10,000 sorted cells per sample. Libraries were generated by template-switch reverse transcription, after which the CDR3gamma and CDR3delta regions were amplified by PCR. Sequencing of the amplicons was done on an Illumina MiSeq with the V2 300 kit, which yielded 150 bp paired-end reads. Concerning the study's data processing: FastQC version 0.11.8 was used to check read quality. Using MiXCR version 3.0.3, reads were aligned to GenBank TRG or TRD reference genes to build the CDR3 sequences. Default MiXCR parameters were applied, except that 3 rather than 5 consecutive nucleotides were used for TRDD assembly. Repertoire analyses, including normalized Shannon-Wiener diversity, clonotype tracking and multidimensional scaling, used VDJtools version 1.2.1 with default settings. Out-of-frame CDR3 sequences and those containing stop codons were excluded from analysis. Clonotypes were called again by TCRdb from the public reads via CATT, and duplicate nucleotide sequences were then merged into one entry. TCRdb, rather than the study authors, made the V and J calls. The sample table holds about 190 delta-chain clones, of which roughly two fifths were seen once. The ten largest make up about four fifths of the sample.

This sample was included in a study of in vitro expanded adult blood gammadelta T cells (dated by TCRdb to between 2020 and 2021). Background on the whole study: Among T cells, the purity of sorted Vgamma9Vdelta2 cells was between 94.4% and 100%. A few subjects were included in the TCR repertoire analysis. The study compared the TCR repertoire of Vgamma9Vdelta2 T cells expanded in vitro with a mistletoe-extract drug against those expanded with HMBPP or zoledronate. Cells from each donor were stimulated separately with HMBPP, zoledronate or AbnobaViscum P, and TRG and TRD CDR3 repertoires were sequenced for every condition. The full study reports these points: Top TRGV9 CDR3 clonotypes were largely public, being shared across donors and across all three stimulation conditions. Each donor had a private TRDV2 repertoire shared between treatments, and in multidimensional scaling the TRD repertoires clustered by subject rather than by stimulant. CDR3 length, diversity and J usage of AbnobaViscum P-expanded Vgamma9Vdelta2 repertoires were found to be similar to those of HMBPP- and zoledronate-expanded repertoires, which suggested a polyclonal response. All repertoires came from in vitro expanded cultures of cells from healthy donors, not from patients treated with mistletoe.

Read against the paper, the sample's treatment or condition label means: microbial phosphoantigen (E)-4-hydroxy-3-methyl-but-2-enyl pyrophosphate, about 10 nM. Following expansion, live CD3+ TCRgammadelta+ Vgamma9+ Vdelta2+ T cells were FACS-sorted using a FACS Aria III. PBMC were exposed to roughly 9.2 nM HMBPP for one day and then washed three times before expansion. The cultures were expanded for about 13 days, and IL-2 was added again every 3 to 4 days. Once the one-day stimulant pulse was over, the cells were washed three times and then cultured in medium that contained 85 to 100 U/mL IL-2. Before culture, peripheral blood mononuclear cells were isolated by Lymphoprep gradient centrifugation and frozen in liquid nitrogen.

The material was gamma-delta T cells from peripheral blood expanded in culture, obtained from an in vitro culture stimulated with HMBPP. The clonotype was recovered from an adult in good health. This sequence uses TRDV2 and TRDJ1, with 11 junctional bases fitting TRDD3. The CDR3 amino acid sequence is: CACDTVYVSAGGYRGTDKLIF. The DNA sequence is as follows: TGTGCCTGTGACACCGTTTACGTCTCGGCTGGGGGATACCGTGGCACCGATAAACTCATCTTT.